This TCR beta chain was obtained from a study of monozygotic twins with inflammatory bowel disease. Study results and limitations: Researchers were unable to tell different T cell subtypes apart. Variability may have been added to patient repertoires by differing immunosuppressive treatments.

Comments on this clonotype: The antigen remains undetermined.

The CDR3 extends over 12 amino acids. Germline V gene data show CDR1 as MDHEN and CDR2 as SYDVKM. Template-switch reactions added UMIs with a 6-nucleotide sample barcode. Researchers put TCRalpha and TCRbeta cDNA through two nested PCRs lasting approximately 17 and 9 cycles. Following a re-call of the 5' RACE reads, TCRdb has one entry per CDR3 protein and lacks DNA. The clone table shows 70,000 to 95,000 distinct CDR3 sequences, with the ten largest holding about 7.4%. This TCR was sampled from a human donor with ulcerative colitis or Crohn's disease, or a healthy co-twin of an affected twin (not recorded which). This sequence joins TRBV28 and TRBJ1-1; the D gene TCRdb calls, TRBD1, cannot be checked with no DNA. The material sequenced was blood. The CDR3 protein is CARGGQGLEAFF.